A single sample is the source of the 5 T cell receptor beta chains below, sequenced in a study of OX40 agonist ivuxolimab in advanced cancers. Only in-frame clones appear in the TCRdb table, and some are missing; sequencing was by immunoSEQ multiplex PCR. The table has about 50,000 clones, roughly 88% seen once. Specimen: CD4+ or CD8+ T cells sorted from blood, collected in a trial of the OX40 agonist ivuxolimab. The receptors stem from an adult with an advanced solid tumor such as melanoma, head and neck, liver or kidney cancer.

The chain is built from TRBV6-5 and TRBJ2-2; 11 positions match TRBD2. Germline trimming cut 4 bases from V and 5 bases from J; bases unmatched to any gene: 6. The CDR3 spans 16 residues. Germline loops: CDR1 MNHEY, CDR2 SVGAGI. CDR3 in amino acids: CASSFRLAGWTGELFF. The CDR3 nucleotides read TGTGCCAGCAGTTTCAGACTAGCGGGATGGACCGGGGAGCTGTTTTTT.

A single count supports this clone. The chain combines TRBV5-1 with TRBJ2-2; 9 nucleotides match TRBD1. Germline CDR1 reads SGHRS; CDR2 reads YFSETQ. The CDR3 runs 17 residues. V lost 0 bases and J lost 1; bases outside the gene matches: 4. CDR3 nucleotide sequence: TGCGCCAGCAGCTTGGGGGACAGGGCGGGGAACACCGGGGAGCTGTTTTTT. It encodes CASSLGDRAGNTGELFF.

CDR3 loop: CASSPRGPGTSGSLWYNEQFF. DNA for the CDR3: TGTGCCAGCTCACCAAGGGGCCCCGGGACTAGCGGGAGTTTGTGGTACAATGAGCAGTTCTTC. The genes are TRBV18 and TRBJ2-1, with 14 bases fitting TRBD2. The CDR3 covers 21 residues. Germline loops: CDR1 KGHSH, CDR2 LQKENI. Trimming removed 2 bases from V and 4 bases from J; junction bases left unmatched: 16.

The chain is built from TRBV5-6 and TRBJ1-3, with D perhaps TRBD1 (5 bases). The CDR3 has 14 amino acids. Germline V lookup: CDR1 SGHDT, CDR2 YYEEEE. V was cut by 1 base and J by 9 bases, with 14 bases left in between. The CDR3, as DNA: TGTGCCAGCAGCTTGTCGGACAAAATAAGCACCATATATTTT. Translation gives CASSLSDKISTIYF.

This chain joins TRBV7-8 and TRBJ2-5; 7 nucleotides line up with TRBD2. V shed 5 bases, J shed 1 base, and the junction held 7 bases outside the gene matches. Germline values: CDR1 SGHVS, CDR2 FQNEAQ. The length of the CDR3 is 15 residues. The CDR3: CASSLSGGSQETQYF. The CDR3 DNA reads as TGTGCCAGCAGCCTGTCCGGGGGGTCCCAAGAGACCCAGTACTTC. Full variable domain (remainder filled in from reference TRBV7-8 and TRBJ2-5): GAGVSQSPRYKVAKRGQDVALRCDPISGHVSLFWYQQALGQGPEFLTYFQNEAQLDKSGLPSDRFFAERPEGSVSTLKIQRTQQEDSAVYLCASSLSGGSQETQYFGPGTRLLVL.